This T cell receptor (beta chain) was captured in a study of T-cell reconstitution after alpha-beta-depleted transplantation in children. This clonotype was seen only a few times. Preparation of the TCRbeta library used unique molecular identifiers. TCRdb re-called the PCR reads with MiXCR, one entry per CDR3 protein. Among some 520,000 distinct CDR3 sequences listed, less than 35% were seen once. Germline CDR1 reads SQVTM; CDR2 reads ANQGSEA. V was clipped by 3 bases and J by 6 bases; unmatched bases: 6. This CDR3 is built from 14 residues. The specimen was PBMCs from the stem cell graft donor, collected from the stem cell graft. The sequence came from a human donor who donated a stem cell graft to a child with aplastic anemia. The gene calls are TRBV29-1 and TRBJ2-3; 10 nucleotides align to TRBD2. For the CDR3, the DNA is TGCAGCGTTGAGGTCGCTAGCGGGAGTGATACGCAGTATTTT. It translates to CSVEVASGSDTQYF.